The 14 T cell receptor beta chains in this list originate from one sample, sequenced in a study of CD8 T cells in Susac syndrome. An amount of RNA that ranged from about 0.45 to 1 ug was reverse transcribed with random hexamers. TCRdb redid the calling of the immunoSEQ multiplex PCR reads with MiXCR, one entry per CDR3 protein. The sample includes 60,000 to 75,000 distinct CDR3 sequences, 95% of them seen just once. The source material was CD8+ T cells from PBMCs. Receptor source: a human donor in good health.

The rearrangement uses TRBV7-9 and TRBJ2-5; perhaps TRBD2 as D (6 bases). V shed 2 bases and J shed 3 bases, with 13 bases lying between them. The CDR3 loop spans 15 amino acids. The germline gives CDR1 SEHNR, CDR2 FQNEAQ (reference sequence). CDR3 bases: TGTGCCAGCAGCTTAAGCGGGCAGGACGAAGAGACCCAGTACTTC. Translation: CASSLSGQDEETQYF.

The rearrangement links TRBV19 to TRBJ2-2, with a tentative D call TRBD1 (6 bases). V was pared by 3 bases and J by 4 bases, with 9 bases between. Germline CDR1 reads LNHDA; CDR2 reads SQIVND (reference sequence). CDR3 length equals 14 residues. The CDR3 loop reads CASSMTGFTGELFF. Written as DNA, the CDR3 is TGTGCCAGTAGTATGACAGGCTTCACCGGGGAGCTGTTTTTT.

This rearrangement joins TRBV4-1 to TRBJ2-3; 10 bases align to TRBD2. Germline-derived CDR1 and CDR2 are MGHRA and YSYEKL. Trimming took 0 bases from V and 6 from J; bases not matched to a gene: 12. CDR3 length: 18 amino acids. Here the CDR3 reads CASSQEISGGAWLDTQYF. The CDR3, as DNA: TGCGCCAGCAGCCAAGAAATAAGCGGGGGGGCATGGCTCGATACGCAGTATTTT.

The V call is TRBV28, the J call TRBJ1-5, with D possibly matching TRBD1 (5 bases). Per the germline V gene, CDR1 is MDHEN and CDR2 is SYDVKM. Trimming shortened V by 6 bases and J by 4 bases, and 16 bases separated the two germline ends. CDR3 size: 15 residues. CDR3: CASRAGWGGNQPQHF. In DNA form, the CDR3 reads TGTGCCAGCAGAGCAGGGTGGGGGGGAAATCAGCCCCAGCATTTT.

The rearrangement links TRBV9 to TRBJ2-5; D gene unclear. The germline V gene encodes CDR1 SGDLS and CDR2 YYNGEE. Trimming stripped 0 bases from V and 3 bases from J, with 12 bases between. The CDR3 is 15 amino acids. The CDR3 protein is CASSVDPYSEETQYF. CDR3 nucleotides: TGTGCCAGCAGCGTAGATCCTTACTCGGAAGAGACCCAGTACTTC.

The CDR3 DNA is TGTGCCAGCAGCCCTAGTCGGGCCTACGAGCAGTACGTC. Protein product: CASSPSRAYEQYV. The V and J genes are TRBV7-9 and TRBJ2-7; D call uncertain. The CDR3 length is 13 residues. Germline V gene lookup returns CDR1 SEHNR and CDR2 FQNEAQ (reference sequence). The ends were cut back, 5 bases at V and 2 bases at J, with 10 bases in the middle.

The genes are TRBV4-1 and TRBJ1-1; 11 positions match TRBD1. CDR1 is MGHRA and CDR2 is YSYEKL in the germline V gene. V was clipped by 4 bases and J by 3 bases; unmatched bases: 4. The CDR3 runs to 15 residues. CDR3 coding DNA: TGCGCCAGCAGCCCTGGACAGGGGGCCGACACTGAAGCTTTCTTT. Protein sequence: CASSPGQGADTEAFF.

This clonotype was seen a single time. The chain employs TRBV23-1 and TRBJ1-1, with D uncertain. TRBV23-1 has ORF status, its function being uncertain. The CDR3 consists of 16 residues. V lost 2 bases and J lost 7, with 20 bases in between. This CDR3 is CASSQRSFYRTLEAFF. Written as DNA, the CDR3 is TGCGCCAGCAGTCAACGGTCCTTCTACAGAACCCTTGAAGCTTTCTTT.

The chain joins TRBV4-3 to TRBJ1-2; 8 bases agree with TRBD1. Germline assignment: CDR1 LGHNA and CDR2 YSLEER. This CDR3 comprises 16 residues. V gave up 0 bases and J gave up 5 bases; unmatched junction bases: 8. The CDR3 sequence: CASSQDLRGRGYGYTF. The CDR3 DNA reads as TGCGCCAGCAGCCAAGATCTCAGGGGGCGAGGGTATGGCTACACCTTC.

Here the CDR3 DNA reads TGTGCCAGCAGCTACGAGGAGACAGATACGCAGTATTTT. Translated, it gives CASSYEETDTQYF. V gene TRBV5-6 combines with J gene TRBJ2-3; unclear D gene. The CDR3 length is 13 residues. V was pared by 3 bases and J by 3 bases, with 8 bases between. CDR1 and CDR2 from the germline V gene are SGHDT and YYEEEE.

This chain uses TRBV6-5 with TRBJ1-5; D gene unclear. The CDR3 spans 14 residues. Trimming removed 6 bases from V and 0 bases from J, with 9 bases in between. The germline gives CDR1 MNHEY, CDR2 SVGAGI. The CDR3 is CASRAGPSNQPQHF. The CDR3 coding sequence is TGTGCCAGCAGGGCCGGTCCTAGCAATCAGCCCCAGCATTTT.

This clonotype was seen just once. This chain links TRBV30 with TRBJ2-7; weak D call: TRBD1 (6 bases). V was clipped by 3 bases and J by 0 bases, with 12 bases between them. The CDR3 has 14 amino acids. From germline, CDR1 is GTSNPN and CDR2 SVGIG (reference sequence). CDR3 loop: CAWRTGTSSYEQYF. The DNA for the CDR3 is TGTGCCTGGAGAACCGGGACATCCTCCTACGAGCAGTACTTC.

CDR3 loop: CASSVGNDQPQHF. DNA of the CDR3: TGTGCCAGCAGCGTAGGAAACGATCAGCCCCAGCATTTT. The chain carries TRBV9 and TRBJ1-5; D call uncertain. V shed 0 bases and J shed 5 bases, with 6 bases lying between them. The germline V gene has CDR1 SGDLS and CDR2 YYNGEE. There are 13 residues in the CDR3.

The J gene is TRBJ2-1, the V gene TRBV7-9; tentative D call: TRBD2 (6 bases). The CDR3 contains 14 residues. Germline values: CDR1 SEHNR, CDR2 FQNEAQ (reference sequence). Trimming removed 2 bases at V and 7 bases at J, with 12 bases between. CDR3 in DNA: TGTGCCAGCAGCTTACTGCCGGGGAGGAATGAGCAGTTCTTC. It yields the protein CASSLLPGRNEQFF. The whole variable domain, filled in from reference TRBV7-9 and TRBJ2-1, reads DTGVSQNPRHKITKRGQNVTFRCDPISEHNRLYWYRQTLGQGPEFLTYFQNEAQLEKSRLLSDRFSAERPKGSFSTLEIQRTEQGDSAMYLCASSLLPGRNEQFFGPGTRLTVL.